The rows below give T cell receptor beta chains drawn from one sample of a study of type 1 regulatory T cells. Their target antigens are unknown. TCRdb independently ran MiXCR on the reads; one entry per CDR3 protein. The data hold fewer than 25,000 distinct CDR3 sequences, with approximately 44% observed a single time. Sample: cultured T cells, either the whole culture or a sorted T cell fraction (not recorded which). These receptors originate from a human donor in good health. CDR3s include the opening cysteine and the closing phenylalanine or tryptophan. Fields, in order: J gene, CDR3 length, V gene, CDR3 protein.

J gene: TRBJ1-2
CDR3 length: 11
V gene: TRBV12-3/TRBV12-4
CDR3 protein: CASNGDFGYTF

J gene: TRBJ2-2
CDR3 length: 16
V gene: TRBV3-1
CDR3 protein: CASSKRGRGSTGELFF

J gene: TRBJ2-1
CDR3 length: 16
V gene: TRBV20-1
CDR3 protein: CSASPSSSSSYNEQFF

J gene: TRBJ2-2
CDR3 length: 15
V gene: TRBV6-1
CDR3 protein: CASTPGGVSTGELFF

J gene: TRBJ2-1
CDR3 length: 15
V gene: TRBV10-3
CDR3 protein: CAIRADRGLRNEQFF

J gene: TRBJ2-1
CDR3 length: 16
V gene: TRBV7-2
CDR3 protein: CASSPRGLAGGVEQFF

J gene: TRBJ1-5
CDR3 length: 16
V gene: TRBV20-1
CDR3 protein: CSARDRRGLLNQPQHF

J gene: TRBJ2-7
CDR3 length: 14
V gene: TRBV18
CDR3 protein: CASSPRLTSDEQYF

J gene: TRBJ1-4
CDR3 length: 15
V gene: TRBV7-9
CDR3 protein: CASSSTGATNEKLFF

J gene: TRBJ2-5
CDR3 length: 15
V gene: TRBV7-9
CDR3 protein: CASSLAYWGRETQYF

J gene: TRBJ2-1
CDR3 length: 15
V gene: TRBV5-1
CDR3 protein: CASRATHISYNEQFF

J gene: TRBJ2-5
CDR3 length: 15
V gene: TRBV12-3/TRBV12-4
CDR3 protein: CASSLAGGPGETQYF

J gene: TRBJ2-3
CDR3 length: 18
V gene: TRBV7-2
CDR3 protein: CASSPTWSGGSRSFTQYF

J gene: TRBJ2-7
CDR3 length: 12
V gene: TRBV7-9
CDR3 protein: CASSQDGYEQYF

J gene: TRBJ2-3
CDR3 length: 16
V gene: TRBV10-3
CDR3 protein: CAISLGTGFSTDTQYF

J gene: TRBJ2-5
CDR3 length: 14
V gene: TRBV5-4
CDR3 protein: CASSLGLAGETQYF

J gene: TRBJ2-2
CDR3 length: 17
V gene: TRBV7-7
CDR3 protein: CASSRTPGQRNTGELFF

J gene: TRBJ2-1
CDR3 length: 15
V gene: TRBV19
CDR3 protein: CASSMRASYGNEQFF

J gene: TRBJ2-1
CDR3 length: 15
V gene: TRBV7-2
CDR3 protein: CASSPTGGTYNEQFF

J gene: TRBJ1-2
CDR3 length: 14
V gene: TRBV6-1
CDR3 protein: CASSLLRGMSGYTF

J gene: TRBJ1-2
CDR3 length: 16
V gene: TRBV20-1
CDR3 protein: CSARDGERLGDYGYTF

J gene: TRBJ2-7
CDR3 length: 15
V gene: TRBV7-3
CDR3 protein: CASSPQTGAVYEQYF

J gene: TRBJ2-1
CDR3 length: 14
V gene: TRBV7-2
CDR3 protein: CASSWAGGPSEQFF

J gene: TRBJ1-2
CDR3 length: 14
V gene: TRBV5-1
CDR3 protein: CASSPDRDNYGYTF

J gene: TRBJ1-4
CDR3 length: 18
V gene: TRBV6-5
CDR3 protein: CASSPTGRSGRTNEKLFF